This T cell receptor (beta chain) was identified during a study of CD8 T cells in Susac syndrome. Study-wide points: An acknowledgment was made by the study that its TCR sequencing and HLA analysis involved relatively few individuals.

With random hexamers, about 0.45 to 1 ug RNA was reverse transcribed. With immunoSEQ multiplex PCR, TCR beta CDR3 was amplified across 54 Vbeta and 13 Jbeta. TCRdb passed the immunoSEQ multiplex PCR reads through MiXCR, listing each CDR3 protein once. The sample contains around 150,000 distinct CDR3 sequences, 94% of which appear only once. In regard to this clonotype: What it binds is unknown.

Controls were age- and sex-matched healthy donors. Negative isolation yielded the CD8+ and CD4+ T cells, while FACS enriched the TEMRA cells. Sequenced material: CD8+ T cells from PBMCs. This TCR was sampled from a human donor in good health.

This CDR3 is CASSFKRLWDEQFF. In nucleotides, the CDR3 is TGTGCCAGCAGTTTCAAGCGCCTTTGGGATGAGCAGTTCTTC. The rearrangement uses TRBV27 and TRBJ2-1, with D unresolved. This CDR3 has 14 residues. Trimming took 3 bases from V and 8 from J, leaving 14 bases between them. Looked up from germline, CDR1 is MNHEY and CDR2 is SMNVEV (reference sequence).